A single sample gave rise to the 21 T cell receptor beta chains below, sequenced in a study of shared clonotypes between healthy human individuals. Positively selected for CCR7, the CD45RO-negative cells used as naive CD8 cells excluded terminally differentiated effector memory CD45RA+ cells. Produced via immunoSEQ multiplex PCR; TCRdb's table is partial and in-frame only. The data hold approximately 2,000,000 clones, with 93% observed a single time. The sequencing input was naive CD8+ T cells from PBMCs. The source is a man younger than 35 in good health. Some clones in this sample may be carry-over from other donors' samples.

Turning to this clone: The same CDR3 can be traced to other DNA sequences in this sample. The chain is built from TRBV4-3 and TRBJ2-1; 7 bases align to TRBD1. Per germline, CDR1 LGHNA and CDR2 YSLEER. The V and J ends lost 0 bases and 1 base, in that order; junction bases with no gene match: 0. The CDR3 is 15 amino acids. The CDR3 here is CASSQDRGSYNEQFF. In DNA form, the CDR3 reads TGCGCCAGCAGCCAAGACAGGGGGTCCTACAATGAGCAGTTCTTC.

The gene calls are TRBV7-6 and TRBJ2-6; a weak D match, TRBD2 (5 bases). This CDR3 has 17 amino acids. Trimming pared 4 bases from V and 2 bases from J, leaving 15 bases between. CDR1 is SGHVS and CDR2 is FNYEAQ in the germline V gene. The CDR3 nucleotides are TGTGCCAGCAGCTCCCCCCGGGGTAGACCTGGGGCCAACGTCCTGACTTTC. Amino acid sequence: CASSSPRGRPGANVLTF.

This sequence joins TRBV7-9 and TRBJ1-2; weak D call: TRBD1 (5 bases). CDR3 length: 15 residues. The germline CDR1 and CDR2 sequences are SEHNR and FQNEAQ (reference sequence). V was cut by 1 base and J by 2 bases, with 11 bases left in between. For the CDR3, the DNA is TGTGCCAGCAGCTTAGTACCCAGGGAAAACTATGGCTACACCTTC. Translated: CASSLVPRENYGYTF.

This clone occurred once. This likely traces to a read error, being one base from a far larger clone. Other nucleotide sequences in the sample specify the same CDR3. The rearrangement uses TRBV30 and TRBJ1-1; a weak D match, TRBD1 (5 bases). The germline V gene encodes CDR1 GTSNPN and CDR2 SVGIG (reference sequence). CDR3 length equals 14 residues. CDR3 sequence: CACRTGRGNTEAFF. The CDR3 region has the DNA TGCGCCTGCAGAACGGGGAGGGGGAACACTGAAGCTTTCTTT.

This sequence joins TRBV27 and TRBJ2-5; 8 nucleotides agree with TRBD2. TRBJ2-7 matches the DNA end more closely, so the J call is doubtful. Germline V CDR1 and CDR2: MNHEY, SMNVEV (reference sequence). The CDR3 extends over 16 amino acids. CDR3 residues: CASSLTGTRNSYEQYF. The CDR3 DNA sequence: TGTGCCAGCAGTTTAACCGGGACTAGAAATTCCTACGAGCAGTACTTC.

A note on this clone: This same CDR3 is encoded by further DNA sequences in the sample. The chain joins TRBV14 to TRBJ2-5, with D unresolved. V was clipped by 0 bases and J by 4 bases, with 3 bases between them. The CDR3 is 12 amino acids. The germline V gene has CDR1 SGHDN and CDR2 FVKESK. The CDR3 nucleotides are TGTGCCAGCAGCCAAGAAGGAGAGACCCAGTACTTC. This sequence encodes CASSQEGETQYF.

The chain links TRBV11-2 to TRBJ2-1, with 10 bases that match TRBD2. Germline V lookup: CDR1 SGHAT, CDR2 FQNNGV. CDR3 length equals 16 residues. Trimming removed 5 bases from V and 8 bases from J; junction bases left unmatched: 12. The DNA of the CDR3 is TGTGCCAGCAGCCCAGTCAGCTCTAGCGGGAGCTATGAGCAGTTCTTC. Its translation is CASSPVSSSGSYEQFF.

On this clone itself: The sample has other DNA sequences that encode this CDR3 too. The V call is TRBV11-2, the J call TRBJ1-1; D is uncertain. Germline V gives CDR1 SGHAT, CDR2 FQNNGV. This CDR3 is built from 13 residues. Trimming stripped 1 base from V and 5 bases from J, with 8 bases between. The CDR3 region is CASSLGVGTEAFF. Here the CDR3 DNA reads TGTGCCAGCAGCTTAGGAGTCGGTACTGAAGCTTTCTTT.

This chain links TRBV5-6 with TRBJ2-7; no clear D gene. The CDR3 has 17 residues. Trimming removed 0 bases at V and 6 bases at J, with 22 bases between. Germline V gene data show CDR1 as SGHDT and CDR2 as YYEEEE. CDR3 in amino acids: CASSLAANRGSRVEQYF. CDR3 bases: TGTGCCAGCAGCTTGGCAGCGAATAGAGGATCTAGGGTCGAGCAGTACTTC.

The chain carries TRBV28 and TRBJ2-5; D is unresolved. V lost 1 base, J lost 5 bases, and 14 bases lay in between. Germline V gene data show CDR1 as MDHEN and CDR2 as SYDVKM. The CDR3 is 15 amino acids. CDR3 sequence: CASSLSWASLETQYF. The CDR3 nucleotides read TGTGCCAGCAGTTTATCGTGGGCTTCCTTGGAGACCCAGTACTTC.

This clone was recorded only once. The chain uses TRBV6-6 and TRBJ2-2; tentative D call: TRBD1 (6 bases). Germline assignment: CDR1 MNHNY and CDR2 SVGAGI (reference sequence). The CDR3 sequence is 15 residues long. Trimming took 6 bases from V and 6 from J, leaving 17 bases between them. CDR3 DNA: TGTGCCAGCAGGAACAGGGTGGGAATGTCCGGGGAGCTGTTTTTT. It encodes CASRNRVGMSGELFF.

J is TRBJ2-2 and V is TRBV27; 7 bases align to TRBD1. Germline V CDR1 and CDR2: MNHEY, SMNVEV (reference sequence). CDR3 length: 13 residues. V was pared by 5 bases and J by 6 bases, with 3 bases of the junction left unmatched. CDR3 DNA sequence: TGTGCCAGCAGTCTGACAGGGCCCGGGGAGCTGTTTTTT. As protein: CASSLTGPGELFF.

The V and J genes are TRBV6-4 and TRBJ1-2; D is uncertain. This CDR3 comprises 15 residues. Germline assignment: CDR1 MRHNA and CDR2 SNTAGT. Trimming took 6 bases from V and 2 from J, leaving 16 bases between them. In DNA form, the CDR3 reads TGTGCCAGCAGGGAAACAGCCTCTGGAAACTATGGCTACACCTTC. Its translation is CASRETASGNYGYTF.

This chain connects TRBV10-1 to TRBJ2-7; D perhaps matches TRBD2 (6 bases). V was trimmed by 4 bases and J by 0 bases, leaving 16 bases between them. The CDR3 runs 16 residues. Germline CDR1 WNHNN, CDR2 SYGVQD (reference sequence). The CDR3 nucleotides are TGCGCCAGCAGTGCCTTCCGGGACTCCGACTCCTACGAGCAGTACTTC. Its translation: CASSAFRDSDSYEQYF.

This chain connects TRBV19 to TRBJ2-1, with 8 bases aligning to TRBD1. V gave up 10 bases and J gave up 8 bases; unmatched junction bases: 13. The CDR3 contains 14 residues. Germline CDR1 reads LNHDA; CDR2 reads SQIVND (reference sequence). CDR3 in amino acids: CATNDRGLLDEQFF. The DNA of the CDR3 is TGTGCCACTAACGACAGGGGACTTTTAGATGAGCAGTTCTTC.

Regarding this clone: Different DNA sequences within this sample yield the same CDR3. The chain joins TRBV6-4 to TRBJ1-1; no firm D call. Trimming left V 0 bases short and J 1 base short, with 3 bases between. From germline, CDR1 is MRHNA and CDR2 SNTAGT. This CDR3 is built from 13 residues. The CDR3 bases are TGTGCCAGCAGTGACTCACCGAACACTGAAGCTTTCTTT. Amino acid sequence: CASSDSPNTEAFF.

The chain has TRBV28 and TRBJ1-2; D perhaps matches TRBD1 (5 bases). CDR3 length equals 14 residues. The germline V and J ends were trimmed by 10 bases and 0 bases, with 15 bases remaining between them. Germline loops: CDR1 MDHEN, CDR2 SYDVKM. CDR3 DNA sequence: TGTGCCATCCGGAGGGGAGCTACTAACTATGGCTACACCTTC. Residues: CAIRRGATNYGYTF.

The V gene is TRBV6-5, the J gene TRBJ2-1; the match to TRBD2 covers 13 bases. V was clipped by 2 bases and J by 5 bases; unmatched bases: 3. Germline V gene sequence: CDR1 MNHEY, CDR2 SVGAGI. The CDR3 is 16 amino acids. For the CDR3, the DNA is TGTGCCAGCAGTTACACTAGCGGGAGGGTAGACAATGAGCAGTTCTTC. This translates into CASSYTSGRVDNEQFF.

With respect to this clone: At the DNA level, this CDR3 is encoded by other sequences in the same sample as well. The chain couples TRBV28 to TRBJ2-3; tentatively, D is TRBD1 (6 bases). CDR3 size: 14 residues. V lost 3 bases to trimming and J lost 0 bases, with 7 bases between them. Germline CDR1 and CDR2: MDHEN and SYDVKM. The CDR3 loop is CASSFRGSTDTQYF. The DNA of the CDR3 is TGTGCCAGCAGTTTCAGGGGTAGCACAGATACGCAGTATTTT.

Remarks on this clone: The same CDR3 is also encoded by other DNA sequences in this sample. This chain joins TRBV5-1 and TRBJ2-1, with 9 bases lining up with TRBD2. Germline values: CDR1 SGHRS, CDR2 YFSETQ. This CDR3 spans 15 amino acids. Trimming at V came to 3 bases and at J to 5 bases, leaving 6 bases not matched to a gene. The CDR3 DNA is TGCGCCAGCAGCTCTGGGCTAGCGGGAAACAATGAGCAGTTCTTC. Residues: CASSSGLAGNNEQFF.

This sequence joins TRBV7-3 and TRBJ2-1, with 8 bases aligning to TRBD1. CDR3 size: 14 residues. V gave up 3 bases and J gave up 7 bases; unmatched junction bases: 5. Germline values: CDR1 SGHTA, CDR2 FQGTGA. CDR3 sequence: CASSFLHRGNEQFF. In DNA form, the CDR3 reads TGTGCCAGCAGCTTTCTCCACAGGGGGAATGAGCAGTTCTTC.